The T cell receptor (beta chain) described here comes from a study of tumor and adjacent non-tumor tissue in lung cancer. Across the whole study: Patients comprised about a dozen adenocarcinoma, a couple of squamous cell carcinoma and 1 small cell lung cancer.

Broader study findings: Higher tumor TCR diversity was associated with shorter survival. Tumor repertoires had a smaller top 100 clone share than normal lung.

This clonotype was seen at least ten times. Antigen: not known. The template was RNA from unsorted bulk tissue. The CDR3 sequence is 12 residues long. CDR1 and CDR2 from the germline V gene are SGHDT and YYEEEE. With 5 bases removed from V and 8 bases from J, the gap between germline ends came to 13 bases. TCRbeta libraries were built with three rounds of nested PCR, modified from ARM-PCR. A single record per CDR3 protein comes from TCRdb applying MiXCR to the multiplex PCR reads. The sample consists of approximately 90,000 distinct CDR3 sequences, 61% of them appearing once. What was sequenced was lung tumor tissue. The rearrangement links TRBV5-6 to TRBJ1-2; a possible D gene is TRBD1 (5 bases). The sequence came from a man aged 70-80 years with non-small cell lung cancer. CDR3 nucleotides: TGTGCCAGCAGGCTACAGGCGTGGGGCTACACCTTC. Translation: CASRLQAWGYTF.